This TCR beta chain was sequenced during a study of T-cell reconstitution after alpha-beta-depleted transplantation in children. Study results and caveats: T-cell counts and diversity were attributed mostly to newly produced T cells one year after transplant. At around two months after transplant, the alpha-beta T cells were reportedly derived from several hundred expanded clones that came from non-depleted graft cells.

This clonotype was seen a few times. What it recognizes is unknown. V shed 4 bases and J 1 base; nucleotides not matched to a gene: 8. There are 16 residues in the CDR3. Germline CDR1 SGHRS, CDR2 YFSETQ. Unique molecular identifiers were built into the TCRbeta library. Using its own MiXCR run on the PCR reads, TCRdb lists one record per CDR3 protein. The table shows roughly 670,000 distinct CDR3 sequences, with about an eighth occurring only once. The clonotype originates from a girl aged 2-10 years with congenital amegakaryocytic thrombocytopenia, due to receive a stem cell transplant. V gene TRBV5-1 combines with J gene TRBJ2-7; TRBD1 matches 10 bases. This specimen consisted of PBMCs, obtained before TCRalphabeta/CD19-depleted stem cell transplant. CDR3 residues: CASSRTRDRGSYEQYF. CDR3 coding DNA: TGCGCCAGCAGCCGAACCCGGGACAGGGGTTCCTACGAGCAGTACTTC.